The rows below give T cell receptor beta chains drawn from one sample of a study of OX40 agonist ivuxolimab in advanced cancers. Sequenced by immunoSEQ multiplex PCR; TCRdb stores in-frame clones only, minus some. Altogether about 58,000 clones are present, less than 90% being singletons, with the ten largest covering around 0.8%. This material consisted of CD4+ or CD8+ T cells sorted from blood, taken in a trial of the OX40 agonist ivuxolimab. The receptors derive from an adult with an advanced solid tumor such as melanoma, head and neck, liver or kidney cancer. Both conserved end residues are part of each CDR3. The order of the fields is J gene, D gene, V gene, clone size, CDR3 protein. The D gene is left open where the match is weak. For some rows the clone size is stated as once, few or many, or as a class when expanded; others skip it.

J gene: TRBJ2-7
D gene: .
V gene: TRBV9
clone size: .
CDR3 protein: CASSPGAGVIYEQYF

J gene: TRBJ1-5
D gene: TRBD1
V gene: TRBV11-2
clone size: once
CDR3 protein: CASSFTGGLNSNQPQHF

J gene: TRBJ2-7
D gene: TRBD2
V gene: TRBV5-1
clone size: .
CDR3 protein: CASSQTSTSSYEQYF

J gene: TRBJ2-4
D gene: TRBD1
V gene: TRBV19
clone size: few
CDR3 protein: CASSARQGGNIQYF

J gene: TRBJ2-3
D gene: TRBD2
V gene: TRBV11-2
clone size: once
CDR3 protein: CASSLELAGGTHTQYF

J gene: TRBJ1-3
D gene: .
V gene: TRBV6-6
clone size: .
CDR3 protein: CASSYWDRSGNTIYF

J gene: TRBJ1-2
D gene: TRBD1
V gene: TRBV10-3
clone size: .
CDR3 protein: CAISDEGAGYGYTF

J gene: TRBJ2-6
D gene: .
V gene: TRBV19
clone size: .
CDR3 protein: CASMGGGGANVLTF

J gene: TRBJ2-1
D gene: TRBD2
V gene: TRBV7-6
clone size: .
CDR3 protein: CASSLASGLADDNEQFF

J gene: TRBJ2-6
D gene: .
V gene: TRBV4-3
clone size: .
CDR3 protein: CASSHRGAGANVLTF

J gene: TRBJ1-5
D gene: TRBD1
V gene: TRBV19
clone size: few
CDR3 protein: CASRPDRGFNQPQHF

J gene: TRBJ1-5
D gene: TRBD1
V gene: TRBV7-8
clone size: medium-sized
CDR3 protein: CASSLGAGTENQPQHF

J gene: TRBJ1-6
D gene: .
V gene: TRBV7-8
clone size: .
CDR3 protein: CASSLSPGPLRNNSPLHF

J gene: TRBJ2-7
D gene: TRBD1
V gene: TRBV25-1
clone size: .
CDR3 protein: CASSRTGPPYEQYF

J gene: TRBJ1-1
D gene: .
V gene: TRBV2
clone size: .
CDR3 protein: CASILDGGQMNTEAFF

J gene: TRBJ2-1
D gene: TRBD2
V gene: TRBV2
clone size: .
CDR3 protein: CASSMGLADDNEQFF

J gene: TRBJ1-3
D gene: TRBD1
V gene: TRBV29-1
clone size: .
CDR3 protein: CSVQQGAGNTIYF

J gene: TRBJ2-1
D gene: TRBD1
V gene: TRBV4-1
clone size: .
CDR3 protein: CASSLMVRTGVRNEQFF

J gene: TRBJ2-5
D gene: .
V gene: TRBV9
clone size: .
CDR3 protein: CASSPQGRSSETQYF

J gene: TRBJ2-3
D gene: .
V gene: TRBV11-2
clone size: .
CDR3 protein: CASSSVGIVTDTQYF

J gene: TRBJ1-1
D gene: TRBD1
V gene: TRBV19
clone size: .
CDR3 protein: CASCWTGMNTEAFF

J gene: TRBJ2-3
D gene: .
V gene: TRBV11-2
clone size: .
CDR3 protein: CASSLSSGSTDTQYF

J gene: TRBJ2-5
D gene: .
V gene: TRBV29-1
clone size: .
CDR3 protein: CSVESTWETQYF

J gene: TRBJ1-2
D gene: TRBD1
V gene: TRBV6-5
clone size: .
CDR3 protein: CASTRGVDGYTF

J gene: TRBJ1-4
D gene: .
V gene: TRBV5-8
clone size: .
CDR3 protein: CASSLSWANEKLFF

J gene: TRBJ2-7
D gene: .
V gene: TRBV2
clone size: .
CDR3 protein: CASRGDVLPDEQYF

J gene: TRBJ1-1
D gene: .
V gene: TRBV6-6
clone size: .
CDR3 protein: CASSPRGRLGTEAFF

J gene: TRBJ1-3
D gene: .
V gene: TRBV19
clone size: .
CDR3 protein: CASSVGPSSGNTIYF

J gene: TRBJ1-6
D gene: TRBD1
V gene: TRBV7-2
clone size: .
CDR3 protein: CASSPNRPGQGANSPLHF

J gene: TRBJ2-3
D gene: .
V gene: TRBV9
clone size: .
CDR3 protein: CASSVADTQYF

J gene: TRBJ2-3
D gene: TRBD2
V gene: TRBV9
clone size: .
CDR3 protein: CASRRNSGGGTDTQYF

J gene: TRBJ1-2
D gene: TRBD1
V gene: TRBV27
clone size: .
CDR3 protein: CASRTESDRGQGYTF

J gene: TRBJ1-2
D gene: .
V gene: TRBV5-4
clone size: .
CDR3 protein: CASSLALMRYGYTF

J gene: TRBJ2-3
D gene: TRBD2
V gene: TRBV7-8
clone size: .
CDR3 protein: CASSASGAETDTQYF